This T cell receptor (beta chain) appears in the sequencing data of a study of cytomegalovirus exposure and HLA in healthy donors. Study outcomes and limitations: Most TCR sequences were rare, but some public TCRs occurred in many donors. Later, an analysis showed that TCR beta chains associated with HLA were more clonally expanded than others that were equally common. More than 150 TCR beta chains were listed as cytomegalovirus-associated.

In the PCR, 60 Vbeta and 13 Jbeta primers were used. TCRdb's table, derived via immunoSEQ multiplex PCR, lists solely in-frame clones and lacks some. This sample has 90,000 to 150,000 clones, with 78% found just once. Points on this clone: The antigen is unknown.

CDR1 is GTSNPN, CDR2 SVGIG, per germline (reference sequence). V dropped 1 base and J dropped 8 bases, with 11 bases sitting between them. The CDR3 consists of 12 residues. The sequence was collected from a woman younger than 45 in good health and CMV-seropositive. Sequenced material: PBMCs. The rearrangement links TRBV30 to TRBJ1-1; tentatively, D is TRBD1 (6 bases). CDR3 DNA: TGTGCCTGGAGTGCAGGGACAACCGAAGCTTTCTTT. It is translated as CAWSAGTTEAFF.